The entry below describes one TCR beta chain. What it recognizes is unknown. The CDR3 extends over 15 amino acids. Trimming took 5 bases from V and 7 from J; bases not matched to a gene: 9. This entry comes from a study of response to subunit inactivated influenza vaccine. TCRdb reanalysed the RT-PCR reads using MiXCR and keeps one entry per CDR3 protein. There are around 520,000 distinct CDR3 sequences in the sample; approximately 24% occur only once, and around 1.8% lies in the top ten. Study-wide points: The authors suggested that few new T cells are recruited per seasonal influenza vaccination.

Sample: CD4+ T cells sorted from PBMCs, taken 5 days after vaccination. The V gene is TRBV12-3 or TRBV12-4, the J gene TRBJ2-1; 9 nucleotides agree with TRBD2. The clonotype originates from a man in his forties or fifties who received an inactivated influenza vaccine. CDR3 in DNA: TGTGCCAGCAGTCCCGGGGGACTAGCAGTAAATGAGCAGTTCTTC. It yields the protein CASSPGGLAVNEQFF.